The clone carrying this T cell receptor (beta chain) was seen a single time. What it binds is unknown. Molecular barcoding with unique molecular identifiers was used for the TCRbeta library. In TCRdb, the PCR reads were re-called with MiXCR into one record per CDR3 protein. The top ten clones hold about 5% of a sample with 900,000 or so distinct CDR3 sequences, around 15% of them seen once. The data are from a study of T-cell reconstitution after alpha-beta-depleted transplantation in children. Germline V CDR1 and CDR2: MDHEN, SYDVKM. V was clipped by 4 bases and J by 0 bases, with 16 bases between them. The CDR3 extends over 18 amino acids. Study-wide points: One year post-transplant, T-cell counts and diversity were largely derived from T cells produced anew. Expanded clones from the graft, numbering several hundred, reportedly supplied alpha-beta T cells about two months after transplant.

The clonotype originates from a male patient younger than 18 who had a stem cell transplant for acute lymphoblastic leukemia, so the T cells may come from the graft donor. The starting material was PBMCs, mostly from graft donor cells, obtained 360 days after TCRalphabeta/CD19-depleted stem cell transplant. This chain joins TRBV28 and TRBJ2-6; unclear D gene. The CDR3 nucleotides read TGTGCCAGCAGTTCAATGGAAGTGGCTTCCTCTGGGGCCAACGTCCTGACTTTC. Protein sequence: CASSSMEVASSGANVLTF.